These 25 T cell receptor beta chains came from one sample sequenced in a study of shared clonotypes between healthy human individuals. Assay used: immunoSEQ multiplex PCR; TCRdb lists only in-frame clones, some missing. The table records more than 500,000 clones, roughly 95% of them present only once. In the naive CD8 group, cells lacked CD45RO and were positively selected for CCR7, so terminally differentiated effector memory CD45RA+ cells were left out. The specimen sequenced was naive CD8+ T cells sorted from blood. The receptors stem from a woman in her 30s in good health.

The table lists this clone with a count of one. The gene calls are TRBV7-6 and TRBJ2-1; TRBD2 might be the D (5 bases). Germline V lookup: CDR1 SGHVS, CDR2 FNYEAQ. This CDR3 is built from 14 residues. Deletions cut 3 bases from V and 7 bases from J, with 13 bases between. CDR3 in DNA: TGTGCCAGCAGCTTTTCGCTAGCTTTTAATGAGCAGTTCTTC. Its protein product is CASSFSLAFNEQFF.

Notes on this clone: At the DNA level, this CDR3 is encoded by other sequences in the same sample as well. The chain combines TRBV4-1 with TRBJ2-1; D is unclear. This CDR3 is 11 amino acids long. CDR1 and CDR2 from the germline V gene are MGHRA and YSYEKL. V was trimmed by 3 bases and J by 5 bases, leaving 2 bases between them. The CDR3 region is CASSQDNEQFF. Here the CDR3 DNA reads TGCGCCAGCAGCCAGGACAATGAGCAGTTCTTC.

The chain couples TRBV10-3 to TRBJ2-1, with 9 bases lining up with TRBD2. Germline V CDR1 and CDR2: ENHRY, SYGVKD. The CDR3 spans 16 residues. Trimming took 4 bases from V and 1 from J; bases not matched to a gene: 5. The DNA of the CDR3 is TGTGCCATCAGTGGGGCTAGCGGGACTTCCTACAATGAGCAGTTCTTC. Protein product: CAISGASGTSYNEQFF.

The genes are TRBV5-1 and TRBJ2-3; D uncertain. Germline V gene sequence: CDR1 SGHRS, CDR2 YFSETQ. This CDR3 is 14 amino acids long. V lost 4 bases, J lost 2 bases, and 11 bases lay in between. As DNA, the CDR3 is TGCGCCAGCAGCCCCGAACGGGTCACAGATACGCAGTATTTT. Translated, it gives CASSPERVTDTQYF.

The chain joins TRBV6-5 to TRBJ1-1; D might be TRBD1 (5 bases). CDR1 and CDR2 from the germline V gene are MNHEY and SVGAGI. This CDR3 has 16 amino acids. Trimming cost V 0 bases and J 0 bases, with 11 bases left between them. The CDR3 is CASSYSTTDLNTEAFF. Written as DNA, the CDR3 is TGTGCCAGCAGTTACTCCACGACAGATCTGAACACTGAAGCTTTCTTT.

The V and J genes are TRBV5-8 and TRBJ1-1; D is undetermined. CDR1 is SGHTS and CDR2 is YDEGEE in the germline V gene. The CDR3 totals 14 residues. The ends were cut back, 6 bases at V and 6 bases at J, with 18 bases in the middle. The CDR3: CASNQPPPAPEAFF. CDR3 DNA: TGTGCCAGCAACCAGCCACCCCCGGCTCCTGAAGCTTTCTTT.

The J gene is TRBJ2-7, the V gene TRBV6-6; no clear D. V was cut by 0 bases and J by 7 bases, with 10 bases left in between. The CDR3 consists of 13 residues. Germline values: CDR1 MNHNY, CDR2 SVGAGI (reference sequence). The CDR3 loop is CASSYSPRVEQYF. Here the CDR3 DNA reads TGTGCCAGCAGTTACTCCCCTAGAGTGGAGCAGTACTTC.

The chain links TRBV7-9 to TRBJ2-3; D gene uncertain. Germline V gene data show CDR1 as SEHNR and CDR2 as FQNEAQ (reference sequence). V lost 6 bases, J lost 6 bases, and 10 bases lay in between. The CDR3 extends over 12 amino acids. The CDR3 is CASSRGGDTQYF. The CDR3 DNA is TGTGCCAGCAGTCGAGGTGGTGATACGCAGTATTTT.

This chain connects TRBV7-7 to TRBJ2-7, with D perhaps TRBD1 or TRBD2 (5 bases each). Trimming removed 4 bases at V and 5 bases at J, with 18 bases between. The length of the CDR3 is 15 residues. Germline V gene lookup returns CDR1 SSHAT and CDR2 FNYEAQ (reference sequence). CDR3 in amino acids: CASSSSLGEGHEQYF. CDR3 DNA: TGTGCCAGCAGCTCCTCGCTGGGGGAAGGACACGAGCAGTACTTC.

The CDR3 nucleotides read TGTGCCAGCAGCCTAAGCTGGGGGAATCAGCCCCAGCATTTT. Its translation is CASSLSWGNQPQHF. V gene TRBV9 combines with J gene TRBJ1-5, with D possibly matching TRBD1 (5 bases). CDR3 length: 14 residues. Trimming shortened V by 4 bases and J by 4 bases, and 12 bases separated the two germline ends. The germline V gene has CDR1 SGDLS and CDR2 YYNGEE.

The chain recombines TRBV2 with TRBJ2-3, with D perhaps matching TRBD2 (5 bases). V lost 7 bases to trimming and J lost 6 bases, with 11 bases between them. The CDR3 contains 12 residues. Germline assignment: CDR1 SNHLY and CDR2 FYNNEI. The CDR3 protein is CASTPSFDTQYF. The CDR3 DNA reads TGTGCCAGCACCCCTAGCTTCGATACGCAGTATTTT.

This chain uses TRBV6-9 with TRBJ2-1, with TRBD2 as a possible D gene (6 bases). The CDR3 covers 17 residues. V lost 7 bases and J 4 bases, leaving 23 bases between the germline ends. Germline V gene sequence: CDR1 MNHGY, CDR2 SVAAGI. CDR3 coding DNA: TGTGCCAGCACTCCACCCCGGGAGTTGAGAGTGTACAATGAGCAGTTCTTC. Amino acid sequence: CASTPPRELRVYNEQFF.

The chain recombines TRBV7-6 with TRBJ2-7, with 7 bases aligning to TRBD2. Germline trimming cut 7 bases from V and 2 bases from J; bases unmatched to any gene: 5. The CDR3 runs to 13 residues. Germline CDR1 reads SGHVS; CDR2 reads FNYEAQ. CDR3 bases: TGTGCCAGCACTAGCGGATTAACCTACGAGCAGTACTTC. Protein sequence: CASTSGLTYEQYF.

The CDR3 coding sequence is TGCGCCAGCAGCCAAGAGGCAGGGGGCCGGTACGAGCAGTACTTC. It specifies CASSQEAGGRYEQYF. This rearrangement joins TRBV4-1 to TRBJ2-7, with 8 nucleotides matching TRBD1. The germline V gene encodes CDR1 MGHRA and CDR2 YSYEKL. Trimming cost V 0 bases and J 4 bases; bases outside gene matches: 5. The CDR3 has 15 residues.

The chain carries TRBV2 and TRBJ1-2, with D possibly being TRBD1 (5 bases). Germline V CDR1 and CDR2: SNHLY, FYNNEI. CDR3 length: 13 residues. The CDR3 nucleotides read TGTGCTCCGCTCAAGGGGAGAAAGGATGGCTACACCTTC. Translating it yields CAPLKGRKDGYTF. The variable domain in full, with the rest retrieved from reference TRBV2 and TRBJ1-2, is EPEVTQTPSHQVTQMGQEVILRCVPISNHLYFYWYRQILGQKVEFLVSFYNNEISEKSEIFDDQFSVERPDGSNFTLKIRSTKLEDSAMYFCAPLKGRKDGYTFGSGTRLTVV.

This chain uses TRBV19 with TRBJ1-5; D is possibly TRBD1 (6 bases). Germline V lookup: CDR1 LNHDA, CDR2 SQIVND (reference sequence). CDR3 length: 15 amino acids. The V gene lost 0 bases and the J gene lost 2 bases, with 8 bases spanning the gap. CDR3 coding DNA: TGTGCCAGTAGTATAGATTACAGGGGCAATCAGCCCCAGCATTTT. Translating it yields CASSIDYRGNQPQHF.

The chain couples TRBV5-6 to TRBJ2-1; 10 bases line up with TRBD2. The CDR3 consists of 12 residues. V lost 1 base to trimming and J lost 12 bases; unmatched junction nucleotides: 1. Germline lookup yields CDR1 SGHDT and CDR2 YYEEEE. The CDR3 loop is CASSLSSGGQFF. Written as DNA, the CDR3 is TGTGCCAGCAGCTTGTCTAGCGGGGGGCAGTTCTTC.

This clone was counted a few times. This sample also contains other DNA sequences that code for the same CDR3. This chain links TRBV27 with TRBJ1-5, with D perhaps matching TRBD1 (5 bases). V lost 5 bases, J lost 1 base, and 9 bases lay in between. The CDR3 runs 14 residues. Germline values: CDR1 MNHEY, CDR2 SMNVEV (reference sequence). CDR3 nucleotide sequence: TGTGCCAGCAGTCCCCAGGGAAGCAATCAGCCCCAGCATTTT. Amino acid sequence: CASSPQGSNQPQHF.

The rearrangement links TRBV9 to TRBJ2-7; 10 bases map to TRBD2. The CDR3 is made up of 16 amino acids. Trimming at V came to 3 bases and at J to 6 bases, leaving 12 bases not matched to a gene. Germline V CDR1 and CDR2: SGDLS, YYNGEE. CDR3 sequence (DNA): TGTGCCAGCAGCGGACGAAAAGCGGGAGGGCCGGTCGAGCAGTACTTC. This codes for CASSGRKAGGPVEQYF. The entire variable domain, with the rest obtained from reference TRBV9 and TRBJ2-7, is as follows: DSGVTQTPKHLITATGQRVTLRCSPRSGDLSVYWYQQSLDQGLQFLIQYYNGEERAKGNILERFSAQQFPDLHSELNLSSLELGDSALYFCASSGRKAGGPVEQYFGPGTRLTVT.

This clone was detected only once. The chain carries TRBV5-4 and TRBJ2-2; 13 nucleotides line up with TRBD2. This CDR3 spans 17 amino acids. With V trimmed by 4 bases and J by 5 bases, 8 bases remained unmatched. The germline V gene encodes CDR1 SGHNT and CDR2 YYREEE (reference sequence). The CDR3 protein is CASSLGLAGVLTGELFF. The CDR3 DNA reads TGTGCCAGCAGCCTCGGACTAGCGGGAGTCTTGACCGGGGAGCTGTTTTTT. The full variable domain, in which reference TRBV5-4 and TRBJ2-2 provide the parts outside the CDR3, is ETGVTQSPTHLIKTRGQQVTLRCSSQSGHNTVSWYQQALGQGPQFIFQYYREEENGRGNFPPRFSGLQFPNYSSELNVNALELDDSALYLCASSLGLAGVLTGELFFGEGSRLTVL.

This clone showed up just once. Other DNA sequences in this sample translate to the same CDR3. This sequence joins TRBV27 and TRBJ2-7, with D possibly TRBD2 on 6 matching bases. The V gene's germline CDR1 is MNHEY and CDR2 SMNVEV (reference sequence). Trimming cost V 6 bases and J 4 bases, with 13 bases left between them. The CDR3 has 13 residues. The CDR3 DNA sequence: TGTGCCAGCAGCAGCGACGGGGGTTACGAGCAGTACTTC. Its protein product is CASSSDGGYEQYF.

This clone was observed many times. Different DNA sequences within this sample yield the same CDR3. This chain connects TRBV5-4 to TRBJ2-5; D is possibly TRBD2 (5 bases). V was trimmed by 0 bases and J by 3 bases, leaving 6 bases between them. The CDR3 length is 13 residues. Germline CDR1 SGHNT, CDR2 YYREEE (reference sequence). CDR3 sequence reads: CASSLEAEETQYF. CDR3 nucleotides: TGTGCCAGCAGCTTGGAAGCGGAAGAGACCCAGTACTTC.

V and J are TRBV19 and TRBJ2-5; D ambiguous. The better agreement between TRBJ2-7 and the DNA end casts doubt on the J call. This CDR3 has 12 residues. Germline CDR1 and CDR2: LNHDA and SQIVND (reference sequence). CDR3 protein: CASILPRHEQYF. CDR3 in DNA: TGTGCCAGTATCTTACCGAGACACGAGCAGTACTTC.

J is TRBJ2-7 and V is TRBV5-4; TRBD1 aligns across 7 bases. The CDR3 runs to 12 residues. Germline V CDR1 and CDR2: SGHNT, YYREEE (reference sequence). After removal of 0 bases from V and 7 bases from J, the junction contained 1 base not matched to a gene. CDR3 sequence (DNA): TGTGCCAGCAGCTTGGCACAGGGGGAGCAGTACTTC. It is translated as CASSLAQGEQYF.

This clone was seen just once. The V and J genes are TRBV27 and TRBJ2-1; 12 positions match TRBD2. The ends lost 2 bases at V and 7 bases at J; junction bases unmatched: 3. CDR1 MNHEY and CDR2 SMNVEV come from the germline V gene (reference sequence). The CDR3 is 15 amino acids. Written as DNA, the CDR3 is TGTGCCAGCAGTTTAAAGACTAGCGGGAGTAATGAGCAGTTCTTC. Amino acids: CASSLKTSGSNEQFF.